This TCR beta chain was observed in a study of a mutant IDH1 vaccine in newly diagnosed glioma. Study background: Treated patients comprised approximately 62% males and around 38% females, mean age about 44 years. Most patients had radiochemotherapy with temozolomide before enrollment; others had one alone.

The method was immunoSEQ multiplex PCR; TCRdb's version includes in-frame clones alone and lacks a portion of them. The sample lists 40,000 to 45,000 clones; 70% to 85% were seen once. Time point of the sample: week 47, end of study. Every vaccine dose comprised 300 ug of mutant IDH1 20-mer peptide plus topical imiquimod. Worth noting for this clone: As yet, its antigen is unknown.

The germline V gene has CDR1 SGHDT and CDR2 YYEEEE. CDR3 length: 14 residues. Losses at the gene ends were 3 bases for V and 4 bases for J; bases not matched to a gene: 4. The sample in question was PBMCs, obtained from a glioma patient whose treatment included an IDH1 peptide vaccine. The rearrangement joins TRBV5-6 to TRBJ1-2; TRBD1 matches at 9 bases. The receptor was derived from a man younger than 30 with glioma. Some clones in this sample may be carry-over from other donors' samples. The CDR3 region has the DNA TGTGCCAGCAGCTCGGACAGGGGAGGCTATGGCTACACCTTC. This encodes CASSSDRGGYGYTF.